The 24 T cell receptor beta chains below come from one sample, sequenced in a study of PD-1 blockade in classical Hodgkin lymphoma. Autologous stem cell transplantation was followed by relapse in every patient, and brentuximab vedotin exposure varied. Using immunoSEQ multiplex PCR, the repertoire was profiled, and TCRdb retains in-frame clones only, with some absent. This table has about 36,000 clones, around 70% appearing once. The sequences come from peripheral blood mononuclear cells (PBMCs), collected before the second cycle of nivolumab. Every receptor here comes from a human donor with classical Hodgkin lymphoma.

The rearrangement joins TRBV21-1 to TRBJ1-1; TRBD1, the table's D call, lacks a check against the DNA. TRBV21-1 counts as a pseudogene. The CDR3 runs 21 residues. For the CDR3, the DNA is TGTGCCAGCAGCTGGCAAGAACAGGGCTTCCGATCAACGTCCTCGAACACTGAAGCTTTCTTT. This gives the protein CASSWQEQGFRSTSSNTEAFF.

The V and J genes are TRBV2 and TRBJ2-5; TRBD2 agrees at 12 bases. The CDR3 length is 17 residues. Trimming at V came to 6 bases and at J to 11 bases, leaving 19 bases not matched to a gene. CDR1 SNHLY and CDR2 FYNNEI come from the germline V gene. DNA for the CDR3: TGTGCCAGCAGAGTGGGACTAGCGGGCGCCGGGTTCTGGGAGCAGTACTTC. This codes for CASRVGLAGAGFWEQYF.

This clone appeared a few times. The rearrangement joins TRBV11-3 to TRBJ2-1; 8 bases are a match to TRBD2. This CDR3 comprises 16 residues. V lost 2 bases, J lost 1 base, and 4 bases stayed unmatched. Germline loops: CDR1 SGHNT, CDR2 YENEEA. The CDR3, as DNA: TGTGCCAGCAGCTTACGGGGGGGCCTTTCCTACAATGAGCAGTTCTTC. This codes for CASSLRGGLSYNEQFF.

The chain links TRBV15 to TRBJ1-5; D gene uncertain. Trimming pared 1 base from V and 0 bases from J, leaving 1 base between. This CDR3 comprises 13 residues. Germline CDR1 reads LNHNV; CDR2 reads YYDKDF (reference sequence). The CDR3 region is CATSRGSNQPQHF. CDR3 sequence (DNA): TGTGCCACCAGCAGAGGTAGCAATCAGCCCCAGCATTTT.

This clone was found a few times. The V and J genes are TRBV19 and TRBJ1-5; D not resolved. Trimming removed 9 bases from V and 2 bases from J, with 11 bases in between. The CDR3 runs to 13 residues. The germline CDR1 and CDR2 sequences are LNHDA and SQIVND (reference sequence). The CDR3 sequence is CASQRAGNQPQHF. DNA of the CDR3: TGTGCCAGCCAGCGGGCCGGCAATCAGCCCCAGCATTTT.

The J gene is TRBJ1-1, the V gene TRBV18; D gene unclear. This CDR3 is built from 13 residues. V gave up 2 bases and J gave up 3 bases, with 7 bases separating them. CDR1 KGHSH and CDR2 LQKENI come from the germline V gene. The CDR3 DNA sequence: TGTGCCAGCTCACCATTGGTGGACACTGAAGCTTTCTTT. Its translation is CASSPLVDTEAFF.

This clone was observed a few times. The chain couples TRBV18 to TRBJ2-7, with 10 nucleotides matching TRBD1. The V gene end was trimmed by 5 bases and the J gene end by 2 bases; junction bases not matched to a gene: 6. In germline, CDR1 is KGHSH, CDR2 LQKENI. There are 15 residues in the CDR3. CDR3: CASSEDRGPTYEQYF. The CDR3 bases are TGTGCCAGCTCAGAAGACAGGGGGCCAACCTACGAGCAGTACTTC.

The V gene is TRBV6-5, the J gene TRBJ2-1, with TRBD2 matching 8 bases. Germline CDR1 reads MNHEY; CDR2 reads SVGAGI. This CDR3 comprises 15 residues. V shed 7 bases and J 5 bases; nucleotides not matched to a gene: 10. The DNA for the CDR3 is TGTGCCAGCAAAACCGGGACTAGACCTAACAATGAGCAGTTCTTC. This sequence encodes CASKTGTRPNNEQFF.

The chain is built from TRBV12-5 and TRBJ2-2; D possibly corresponds to TRBD2 (6 bases). V lost 2 bases and J lost 2, with 9 bases in between. CDR3 size: 15 residues. Looked up from germline, CDR1 is LGHNT and CDR2 is FRNRAP. CDR3 nucleotide sequence: TGTGCTAGTGGTTTGTCCGCGGGAAACACCGGGGAGCTGTTTTTT. It codes for CASGLSAGNTGELFF.

The CDR3 here is CASSLSLGGRETQYF. CDR3 DNA sequence: TGTGCCAGCAGCTTGTCCCTCGGGGGGAGAGAGACCCAGTACTTC. The gene calls are TRBV5-6 and TRBJ2-5; TRBD2 matches at 7 bases. The CDR3 totals 15 residues. V gave up 1 base and J gave up 4 bases; unmatched junction bases: 7. The germline V gene encodes CDR1 SGHDT and CDR2 YYEEEE.

The chain combines TRBV4-2 with TRBJ1-5, with a tentative D call TRBD1 (6 bases). The CDR3 length is 16 residues. V gave up 1 base and J gave up 3 bases, with 13 bases separating them. Per germline, CDR1 LGHNA and CDR2 YNFKEQ. The CDR3 spells CASSQGDTLTNQPQHF. CDR3 coding DNA: TGTGCCAGCAGCCAAGGGGACACTCTTACCAATCAGCCCCAGCATTTT.

The chain employs TRBV27 and TRBJ2-3; D uncertain. CDR3 size: 16 residues. V was clipped by 1 base and J by 4 bases, with 15 bases between them. Germline CDR1 is MNHEY and CDR2 is SMNVEV (reference sequence). The CDR3 DNA is TGTGCCAGCAGTTTATATCCAGCGTTAAGTCCAGATACGCAGTATTTT. Amino acid sequence: CASSLYPALSPDTQYF.

About this clone: This may come from a read error, since a much larger clone is one base off. This chain links TRBV5-1 with TRBJ1-3; D is perhaps TRBD1 (6 bases). The CDR3 has 17 residues. Germline CDR1 and CDR2: SGHRS and YFSETQ. As DNA, the CDR3 is TGCGCCAGCAGCGTGGACAGCCAACTCCTCTCTGAAAACACCATATATTTT. Protein product: CASSVDSQLLSENTIYF.

The V call is TRBV30, the J call TRBJ1-4; D gene uncertain. From germline, CDR1 is GTSNPN and CDR2 SVGIG (reference sequence). Deletions cut 4 bases from V and 7 bases from J, with 13 bases between. This CDR3 is built from 13 residues. The CDR3 protein is CAWNLGWSEKLFF. For the CDR3, the DNA is TGTGCCTGGAATCTGGGGTGGAGTGAAAAACTGTTTTTT.

The rearrangement uses TRBV7-6 and TRBJ2-1; TRBD1 is a possible D gene (5 bases). Germline V gives CDR1 SGHVS, CDR2 FNYEAQ. Trimming removed 1 base from V and 5 bases from J, with 15 bases in between. CDR3 size: 16 residues. The CDR3 nucleotides are TGTGCCAGCAGCTTAGATGGCAGGGCGGTTAACAATGAGCAGTTCTTC. It encodes CASSLDGRAVNNEQFF.

The chain links TRBV10-3 to TRBJ2-5, with a weak D call TRBD1 (6 bases). V was shortened by 10 bases and J by 3 bases, with 18 bases between the two germline ends. The CDR3 has 14 amino acids. From germline, CDR1 is ENHRY and CDR2 SYGVKD. The CDR3 is CATSTSGQKETQYF. The CDR3 DNA reads as TGTGCCACCAGCACCTCCGGACAGAAAGAGACCCAGTACTTC.

The chain carries TRBV5-4 and TRBJ1-1; D is undetermined. With 0 bases removed from V and 10 bases from J, the gap between germline ends came to 16 bases. Germline assignment: CDR1 SGHNT and CDR2 YYREEE (reference sequence). The CDR3 contains 14 residues. CDR3: CASSLDRTGSGAFF. CDR3 in DNA: TGTGCCAGCAGCTTGGATCGCACGGGGAGCGGAGCTTTCTTT.

The chain has TRBV7-9 and TRBJ1-6, with 7 bases that match TRBD1. V trimming: 7 bases; J trimming: 4 bases; junction bases outside the gene matches: 7. Germline CDR1 SEHNR, CDR2 FQNEAQ (reference sequence). The CDR3 totals 15 residues. The CDR3 DNA reads TGTGCCAGCACCAAGGCGGGACAGTATAATTCACCCCTCCACTTT. It encodes CASTKAGQYNSPLHF.

This clone has just a few counts. This chain connects TRBV28 to TRBJ2-7, with 7 nucleotides matching TRBD1. The trim removed 2 bases at V and 2 bases at J, leaving 3 bases unmatched. CDR3 length equals 14 residues. CDR1 MDHEN and CDR2 SYDVKM come from the germline V gene. In DNA, the CDR3 is TGTGCCAGCAGTTTAAACCAGGGGGCCTACGAGCAGTACTTC. Protein product: CASSLNQGAYEQYF.

V gene TRBV19 combines with J gene TRBJ2-3, with a weak D call TRBD2 (6 bases). This CDR3 is built from 15 residues. CDR1 and CDR2 from the germline V gene are LNHDA and SQIVND (reference sequence). Trimming removed 3 bases at V and 0 bases at J, with 10 bases between. CDR3: CASSIVGTSTDTQYF. The CDR3 coding sequence is TGTGCCAGTAGTATCGTGGGGACTAGCACAGATACGCAGTATTTT.

The CDR3 sequence: CASSLVGQPVYEQYF. DNA for the CDR3: TGTGCCAGCAGCTTAGTCGGGCAGCCGGTCTACGAGCAGTACTTC. This chain uses TRBV7-9 with TRBJ2-7; D gene ambiguous. CDR3 length equals 15 residues. Per germline, CDR1 SEHNR and CDR2 FQNEAQ (reference sequence). The V end was cut by 1 base, the J end by 3 bases, with 13 bases between. Full variable domain (outside the CDR3, taken from reference TRBV7-9 and TRBJ2-7): DTGVSQNPRHKITKRGQNVTFRCDPISEHNRLYWYRQTLGQGPEFLTYFQNEAQLEKSRLLSDRFSAERPKGSFSTLEIQRTEQGDSAMYLCASSLVGQPVYEQYFGPGTRLTVT.

Only a few counts were recorded for this clone. The chain employs TRBV29-1 and TRBJ1-1; maybe TRBD1 (5 bases). This CDR3 has 15 amino acids. V was shortened by 6 bases and J by 4 bases, with 21 bases between the two germline ends. Germline CDR1 SQVTM, CDR2 ANQGSEA. The CDR3 region has the DNA TGCAGCGTGAATCGGGGCGGGGTGGGGGTCACTGAAGCTTTCTTT. It codes for CSVNRGGVGVTEAFF.

The V call is TRBV28, the J call TRBJ1-2; D unclear. CDR1 and CDR2 (germline): MDHEN, SYDVKM. This CDR3 spans 15 amino acids. Trimming left V 1 base short and J 8 bases short, with 17 bases between. The CDR3 reads CASSLSHLGIVGYTF. DNA for the CDR3: TGTGCCAGCAGTTTATCTCATTTAGGGATTGTGGGCTACACCTTC.

This clone was detected a few times. The V gene is TRBV5-1, the J gene TRBJ2-1, with D possibly TRBD1 on 6 matching bases. Germline CDR1 and CDR2: SGHRS and YFSETQ. This CDR3 comprises 15 residues. Trimming shortened V by 4 bases and J by 0 bases, and 11 bases separated the two germline ends. Written as DNA, the CDR3 is TGCGCCAGCAGCGTCCAGGGGAGCTCCTACAATGAGCAGTTCTTC. Its protein is CASSVQGSSYNEQFF. The variable domain in full, completed from reference TRBV5-1 and TRBJ2-1, reads KAGVTQTPRYLIKTRGQQVTLSCSPISGHRSVSWYQQTPGQGLQFLFEYFSETQRNKGNFPGRFSGRQFSNSRSEMNVSTLELGDSALYLCASSVQGSSYNEQFFGPGTRLTVL.